What follows are 32 T cell receptor beta chains derived from one specimen sequenced in a study of molecular identifiers for immune sequencing clone quantification. One entry per CDR3 protein results from TCRdb running MiXCR on the PCR reads. The sample shows approximately 670,000 distinct CDR3 sequences, 15% to 20% of them seen only once. Source material: naive CD8+ T cells from blood, with Jurkat cell RNA spiked in. Sample subset: FACS-sorted CD8+CD4-CCR7+CD45RA+ naive T cells. Receptors originate from a human donor in good health. Some libraries in this study had Jurkat cell RNA spiked in.

DNA of the CDR3: TGCGCCAGCAGCTTGGGTATACTAGCGGGAGGTGGAGATACGCAGTATTTT. It codes for CASSLGILAGGGDTQYF. The chain links TRBV5-1 to TRBJ2-3, with TRBD2 identical over 12 bases. V gave up 0 bases and J gave up 5 bases; unmatched junction bases: 7. The CDR3 loop spans 17 amino acids. Germline values: CDR1 SGHRS, CDR2 YFSETQ.

This clonotype was detected many times. The rearrangement joins TRBV7-9 to TRBJ2-7, with 8 positions matching TRBD1. This CDR3 region has 14 residues. The germline V gene encodes CDR1 SEHNR and CDR2 FQNEAQ (reference sequence). J was trimmed by 3 bases and V by 1 base; bases with no gene match: 2. The CDR3 coding sequence is TGTGCCAGCAGCTTAGAGGACAGGGTCTACGAGCAGTACTTC. This encodes CASSLEDRVYEQYF.

This clonotype has at least ten counts. The chain employs TRBV5-1 and TRBJ2-2; TRBD1 aligns across 7 bases. CDR1 is SGHRS, CDR2 YFSETQ, per germline. This CDR3 region has 16 residues. Trimming at V came to 0 bases and at J to 4 bases, leaving 6 bases not matched to a gene. In DNA, the CDR3 is TGCGCCAGCAGCTTGGTGGGGACAGAACTCACCGGGGAGCTGTTTTTT. Its translation: CASSLVGTELTGELFF.

This clonotype was found many times. The chain is built from TRBV2 and TRBJ2-3; 10 bases are a match to TRBD1. In germline, CDR1 is SNHLY, CDR2 FYNNEI. The CDR3 length is 19 residues. V trimming: 7 bases; J trimming: 0 bases; junction bases outside the gene matches: 16. CDR3 region: CASTIGGTGVTPSTDTQYF. CDR3 DNA sequence: TGTGCCAGCACAATTGGCGGGACAGGGGTGACTCCTAGCACAGATACGCAGTATTTT.

The chain employs TRBV20-1 and TRBJ2-3; TRBD2 might be the D (5 bases). V gave up 3 bases and J gave up 2 bases, with 15 bases separating them. CDR1 is DFQATT, CDR2 SNEGSKA, per germline (reference sequence). The CDR3 consists of 15 residues. CDR3 region: CSASSGGIVTDTQYF. The CDR3 bases are TGCAGTGCTAGTAGTGGAGGTATTGTCACAGATACGCAGTATTTT.

The table lists this clonotype with a few counts. The chain couples TRBV6-1 to TRBJ2-7; D might be TRBD2 (5 bases). This CDR3 comprises 15 residues. Trimming took 1 base from V and 4 from J, leaving 14 bases between them. Germline-derived CDR1 and CDR2 are MNHNS and SASEGT. The CDR3 sequence is CASSEVRGIGYEQYF. Written as DNA, the CDR3 is TGTGCCAGCAGTGAAGTTAGAGGGATAGGGTACGAGCAGTACTTC.

This clonotype was detected ten times or more. The chain uses TRBV29-1 and TRBJ2-2; the match to TRBD1 covers 8 bases. Germline V gives CDR1 SQVTM, CDR2 ANQGSEA. The V gene end was trimmed by 6 bases and the J gene end by 6 bases; junction bases not matched to a gene: 9. The CDR3 runs 14 residues. CDR3 sequence (DNA): TGCAGCGTCCCTGGTCAGGGGGCTGCCGGGGAGCTGTTTTTT. It is translated as CSVPGQGAAGELFF.

This clonotype was recorded at least ten times. The chain joins TRBV28 to TRBJ2-3; possibly TRBD1 for D (6 bases). Looked up from germline, CDR1 is MDHEN and CDR2 is SYDVKM. The CDR3 covers 14 residues. The V end lost 4 bases, the J end lost 1 base, and 9 bases lay between the germline ends. The CDR3 region has the DNA TGTGCCAGCAGTTCGACAGGCCGCACAGATACGCAGTATTTT. Translation gives CASSSTGRTDTQYF.

This clonotype appeared many times. The chain employs TRBV5-6 and TRBJ1-1, with D hard to call. V lost 4 bases and J 1 base, leaving 11 bases between the germline ends. The CDR3 spans 14 residues. CDR1 and CDR2 (germline): SGHDT, YYEEEE. CDR3 nucleotides: TGTGCCAGCAGCCACGGACCGTCGAACACTGAAGCTTTCTTT. Translation gives CASSHGPSNTEAFF.

This clonotype was counted at least ten times. The chain joins TRBV3-1 to TRBJ1-5, with TRBD1 matching 9 bases. Germline-derived CDR1 and CDR2 are LGHDT and YNNKEL (reference sequence). The length of the CDR3 is 15 residues. V shed 1 base, J shed 5 bases, and the junction held 3 bases outside the gene matches. This chain's CDR3 is CASSQGTGDYQPQHF. The CDR3, as DNA: TGTGCCAGCAGCCAAGGGACAGGGGATTATCAGCCCCAGCATTTT. Together with reference TRBV3-1 and TRBJ1-5, the CDR3 gives the full variable domain: DTAVSQTPKYLVTQMGNDKSIKCEQNLGHDTMYWYKQDSKKFLKIMFSYNNKELIINETVPNRFSPKSPDKAHLNLHINSLELGDSAVYFCASSQGTGDYQPQHFGDGTRLSIL.

The chain combines TRBV9 with TRBJ2-7; weak D call: TRBD2 (5 bases). The CDR3 spans 15 residues. Trimming pared 0 bases from V and 1 base from J, leaving 11 bases between. CDR1 is SGDLS and CDR2 is YYNGEE in the germline V gene. CDR3 nucleotide sequence: TGTGCCAGCAGCGTAGAGAGGGAAGGGTCCTACGAGCAGTACTTC. Its translation: CASSVEREGSYEQYF.

This clonotype has at least ten counts. The gene calls are TRBV27 and TRBJ2-6, with D unresolved. Per the germline V gene, CDR1 is MNHEY and CDR2 is SMNVEV (reference sequence). The CDR3 is made up of 16 amino acids. Trimming pared 3 bases from V and 0 bases from J, leaving 9 bases between. This CDR3 reads CASSFSSLSGANVLTF. The CDR3 DNA follows: TGTGCCAGCAGTTTCTCATCACTCTCTGGGGCCAACGTCCTGACTTTC. Full variable domain (outside the CDR3, taken from reference TRBV27 and TRBJ2-6): EAQVTQNPRYLITVTGKKLTVTCSQNMNHEYMSWYRQDPGLGLRQIYYSMNVEVTDKGDVPEGYKVSRKEKRNFPLILESPSPNQTSLYFCASSFSSLSGANVLTFGAGSRLTVL.

A word on this clonotype: A much larger clonotype is one base distant, so this may be a read error. The V and J genes are TRBV10-2 and TRBJ2-4; weak D call: TRBD1 (7 bases). The V gene's germline CDR1 is WSHSY and CDR2 SAAADI. This CDR3 spans 17 amino acids. As DNA, the CDR3 is TGCGCCAGCACGCCCGGAACAGGGGACTGGGACAAAAACATTCGGTACTTC. It codes for CASTPGTGDWDKNIRYF.

This clonotype appeared many times. The chain has TRBV13 and TRBJ2-2, with 7 positions matching TRBD1. The CDR3 covers 17 residues. The V segment lost 7 bases and the J segment 0 bases; nucleotides outside the gene matches: 11. Germline values: CDR1 PRHDT, CDR2 FYEKMQ (reference sequence). The CDR3 DNA follows: TGTGCCAGCACCGAAAGGGGGCAGATCGCGAACACCGGGGAGCTGTTTTTT. It is translated as CASTERGQIANTGELFF.

In its sample, this clonotype was seen many times. The rearrangement joins TRBV30 to TRBJ2-3; a possible D gene is TRBD1 (6 bases). V lost 5 bases, J lost 2 bases, and 14 bases lay in between. CDR1 is GTSNPN, CDR2 SVGIG, per germline (reference sequence). The CDR3 is made up of 14 amino acids. CDR3 loop: CAWAPGAVTDTQYF. DNA of the CDR3: TGTGCCTGGGCCCCAGGGGCCGTCACAGATACGCAGTATTTT.

Points on this clonotype: It may be a read error: a sequence one base away is much more abundant. Since the CDR3 does not end with the conserved phenylalanine or tryptophan, this likely comes from a read error. The gene calls are TRBV20-1 and TRBJ2-7; a possible D gene is TRBD1 (5 bases). The V gene lost 6 bases and the J gene lost 3 bases, with 18 bases spanning the gap. The CDR3 consists of 14 residues. Per germline, CDR1 DFQATT and CDR2 SNEGSKA (reference sequence). CDR3 coding DNA: TGCAGTGCCCCCTGGGGCAGCCCAGTCTACGAGCAGTACCTC. Translating it yields CSAPWGSPVYEQYL.

This clonotype showed up many times. The CDR3, as DNA: TGCGCCAGCAGTGTTGAGAGGGCAGATACGCAGTATTTT. This translates into CASSVERADTQYF. The chain links TRBV10-1 to TRBJ2-3; D is perhaps TRBD2 (5 bases). Trimming removed 4 bases at V and 4 bases at J, with 9 bases between. CDR1 and CDR2 from the germline V gene are WNHNN and SYGVQD (reference sequence). This CDR3 region has 13 residues.

In the case of this clonotype: At one of its ends the junction is not consistent with the germline gene, which may arise from a read error. This rearrangement joins TRBV18 to TRBJ1-1; D is uncertain. Germline V gene data show CDR1 as KGHSH and CDR2 as LQKENI. This CDR3 is 13 amino acids long. This CDR3 reads CASPPGPNTEAFF. CDR3 nucleotide sequence: TGTGCCAGCCCACCCGGGCCGAACACTGAAGCTTTCTTT.

Ten or more counts support this clonotype. The chain couples TRBV7-9 to TRBJ2-5, with 7 bases lining up with TRBD1. Germline V CDR1 and CDR2: SEHNR, FQNEAQ (reference sequence). This CDR3 is built from 16 residues. V trimming: 1 base; J trimming: 0 bases; junction bases outside the gene matches: 5. The CDR3 loop reads CASSLVFGTDQETQYF. The CDR3 DNA follows: TGTGCCAGCAGCTTAGTATTTGGGACAGACCAAGAGACCCAGTACTTC.

In regard to this clonotype: This may stem from a read error, because a much larger clone lies one nucleotide away. The chain uses TRBV24-1 and TRBJ2-1; 7 bases match TRBD1. CDR3 length: 16 residues. Per the germline V gene, CDR1 is KGHDR and CDR2 is SFDVKD. The CDR3 region is CATGDFAGTEVNEQFF. For the CDR3, the DNA is TGTGCCACCGGTGATTTTGCCGGGACAGAGGTCAATGAGCAGTTCTTC.

This clonotype was seen ten or more times. The chain links TRBV28 to TRBJ2-1, with D perhaps matching TRBD1 or TRBD2 (5 bases each). V gave up 3 bases and J gave up 7 bases, with 13 bases separating them. The germline V gene encodes CDR1 MDHEN and CDR2 SYDVKM. The CDR3 is 14 residues long. CDR3 protein: CASSFSWDLNEQFF. The CDR3 coding sequence is TGTGCCAGCAGTTTTTCGTGGGACCTTAATGAGCAGTTCTTC.

Many counts were recorded for this clonotype. This chain connects TRBV20-1 to TRBJ2-7; 9 nucleotides line up with TRBD2. The CDR3 runs 16 residues. Losses at the gene ends were 1 base for V and 2 bases for J; bases not matched to a gene: 9. The germline CDR1 and CDR2 sequences are DFQATT and SNEGSKA (reference sequence). The CDR3 here is CSARGSASGTTYEQYF. The CDR3 coding sequence is TGCAGTGCTAGAGGATCGGCTAGCGGGACGACCTACGAGCAGTACTTC.

In its sample, this clonotype was seen many times. This chain connects TRBV7-3 to TRBJ2-1; TRBD2 might be the D (6 bases). This CDR3 region has 17 residues. Germline CDR1 SGHTA, CDR2 FQGTGA. Trimming removed 2 bases from V and 7 bases from J, with 21 bases in between. As DNA, the CDR3 is TGTGCCAGCAGCTTAGAACATCGCCCTAGCGCGGGTAATGAGCAGTTCTTC. As protein: CASSLEHRPSAGNEQFF.

Details on this clonotype: A much larger clone lies one base from this, so it may be a read error. The V gene is TRBV28, the J gene TRBJ2-5, with D possibly TRBD2 on 5 matching bases. The V gene's germline CDR1 is MDHEN and CDR2 SYDVKM. Trimming took off 4 bases at V and 4 bases at J, with 19 bases between the two ends. CDR3 length: 16 residues. CDR3 loop: CASSSNQRLNRETQYF. The CDR3 nucleotides are TGTGCCAGCAGTTCCAACCAGCGGTTAAACCGAGAGACCCAGTACTTC.

This clonotype has at least ten counts. The chain joins TRBV12-3 or TRBV12-4 to TRBJ1-4; D might be TRBD1 (5 bases). This CDR3 is built from 16 residues. Trimming shortened V by 3 bases and J by 8 bases, and 19 bases separated the two germline ends. CDR3 loop: CASSFSGGALEEKLFF. CDR3 nucleotide sequence: TGTGCCAGCAGTTTTTCGGGCGGGGCCTTAGAGGAAAAACTGTTTTTT.

This chain uses TRBV12-3 or TRBV12-4 with TRBJ1-2; D unresolved. The CDR3 has 15 residues. The germline V and J ends were trimmed by 1 base and 8 bases, with 17 bases remaining between them. Here the CDR3 DNA reads TGTGCCAGCAGTTTAGGGCCCGCTACACCTTTAGGCTACACCTTC. It translates to CASSLGPATPLGYTF.

Turning to this clonotype: Being one base from a much bigger clone, this may be a read error. The rearrangement links TRBV12-3 or TRBV12-4 to TRBJ2-6, with D perhaps TRBD2 (5 bases). The CDR3 is made up of 11 amino acids. The CDR3 spells CVSSFIGDMTF. The CDR3 DNA reads TGTGTCAGCAGTTTCATCGGGGATATGACTTTC.

As regards this clonotype: A read error may explain this, as a much larger clone is one base away. J is TRBJ2-3 and V is TRBV25-1; 11 nucleotides match TRBD2. Germline assignment: CDR1 MGHDK and CDR2 SYGVNS. Trimming cost V 3 bases and J 8 bases; bases outside gene matches: 10. The CDR3 extends over 16 amino acids. In nucleotides, the CDR3 is TGTGCCAGCAGTGACTTAGCGGGAGGGTGGCCAGGTACGCAGTATTTT. Its protein product is CASSDLAGGWPGTQYF. Filled out from reference TRBV25-1 and TRBJ2-3, the complete variable domain reads EADIYQTPRYLVIGTGKKITLECSQTMGHDKMYWYQQDPGMELHLIHYSYGVNSTEKGDLSSESTVSRIRTEHFPLTLESARPSHTSQYLCASSDLAGGWPGTQYFGPGTRLTVL.

This clonotype was counted many times. The chain has TRBV28 and TRBJ1-3, with D possibly TRBD1 on 5 matching bases. Trimming shortened V by 1 base and J by 3 bases, and 13 bases separated the two germline ends. The CDR3 has 16 residues. Germline CDR1 reads MDHEN; CDR2 reads SYDVKM. CDR3 sequence: CASSLYPGVYGNTIYF. In nucleotides, the CDR3 is TGTGCCAGCAGTTTATATCCGGGGGTATATGGAAACACCATATATTTT.

In the case of this clonotype: A read error may be the cause here, since a much bigger clone is one base away. The chain has TRBV9 and TRBJ1-2, with D maybe TRBD1 (5 bases). CDR3 length: 11 residues. The germline CDR1 and CDR2 sequences are SGDLS and YYNGEE. The CDR3 reads CAGSRTGGYTF. In DNA form, the CDR3 reads TGTGCCGGCAGTAGAACAGGCGGCTACACCTTC.

The V call is TRBV11-2, the J call TRBJ1-3; no reliable D call. The CDR3 runs to 17 residues. Germline loops: CDR1 SGHAT, CDR2 FQNNGV. V gave up 3 bases and J gave up 4 bases, with 19 bases separating them. The CDR3 DNA reads as TGTGCCAGCAGCTTCGGTCGGCGGGGTGGGGAAGGAAACACCATATATTTT. It specifies CASSFGRRGGEGNTIYF.

This clonotype occurred once. This sequence may be a read error, since a much larger clone differs from it by one base. The rearrangement links TRBV20-1 to TRBJ2-7, with 7 nucleotides matching TRBD2. The CDR3 has 13 amino acids. V was pared by 5 bases and J by 3 bases, with 7 bases of the junction left unmatched. CDR1 and CDR2 from the germline V gene are DFQATT and SNEGSKA (reference sequence). CDR3 nucleotide sequence: TGCAGTGCTGGAAGCAGCGGGAACTACGAGCAGTACTTC. It is translated as CSAGSSGNYEQYF.